Shown below are 32 T cell receptor beta chains from a single sample sequenced in a study of CD8+ T cells in alopecia areata. Reverse transcribed after extraction, RNA yielded cDNA as the sequencing template. The assay was immunoSEQ multiplex PCR, and TCRdb's table has in-frame clones only and misses some. This table has 200,000 or so clones, just over 55% appearing once. Sequences were obtained from CD8+ T cells sorted from blood. These receptors were taken from a human donor in good health.

V usage is TRBV6-1 and J usage is TRBJ2-7; D is uncertain. The CDR3 sequence is 14 residues long. V dropped 7 bases and J dropped 0 bases, with 13 bases sitting between them. The V gene's germline CDR1 is MNHNS and CDR2 SASEGT. DNA for the CDR3: TGTGCCAGCATGGGCACAGCGAACTCCTACGAGCAGTACTTC. Its protein is CASMGTANSYEQYF.

The chain carries TRBV15 and TRBJ2-3; D perhaps matches TRBD2 (6 bases). The CDR3 loop spans 15 amino acids. V lost 1 base and J 2 bases, leaving 10 bases between the germline ends. Germline V gene lookup returns CDR1 LNHNV and CDR2 YYDKDF (reference sequence). CDR3 sequence: CATSRVSRDTDTQYF. The CDR3 nucleotides read TGTGCCACCAGCAGAGTTTCGCGGGACACAGATACGCAGTATTTT.

This chain uses TRBV30 with TRBJ1-1; D remains unclear. CDR1 and CDR2 (germline): GTSNPN, SVGIG (reference sequence). The CDR3 is 14 residues long. Trimming removed 3 bases from V and 1 base from J, with 12 bases in between. The CDR3 DNA follows: TGTGCCTGGAGACCCGTACTCGGGAACACTGAAGCTTTCTTT. It encodes CAWRPVLGNTEAFF.

V usage is TRBV29-1 and J usage is TRBJ2-1; 8 positions agree with TRBD2. V was clipped by 6 bases and J by 1 base; unmatched bases: 8. This CDR3 is 15 amino acids long. Germline CDR1 and CDR2: SQVTM and ANQGSEA. As DNA, the CDR3 is TGCAGCGTAAGATCGGGCGGGGGGTCCTACAATGAGCAGTTCTTC. This encodes CSVRSGGGSYNEQFF.

This clone occurred a few times. V gene TRBV23-1 combines with J gene TRBJ2-2; TRBD1 matches at 7 bases. TRBV23-1 is sorted into the ORF group, with uncertain function. The CDR3 extends over 15 amino acids. The trim removed 0 bases at V and 6 bases at J, leaving 4 bases unmatched. The CDR3 spells CASSQSTGDAGELFF. The DNA for the CDR3 is TGCGCCAGCAGTCAATCAACAGGGGACGCCGGGGAGCTGTTTTTT.

This chain joins TRBV4-1 and TRBJ1-2, with D perhaps TRBD1 (6 bases). Trimming shortened V by 0 bases and J by 0 bases, and 14 bases separated the two germline ends. CDR3 size: 17 residues. Looked up from germline, CDR1 is MGHRA and CDR2 is YSYEKL. As DNA, the CDR3 is TGCGCCAGCAGCCAAGAAGGCCGGGAGGGGGCTAACTATGGCTACACCTTC. It specifies CASSQEGREGANYGYTF.

V gene TRBV30 combines with J gene TRBJ2-4; the match to TRBD1 covers 7 bases. The CDR3 has 15 amino acids. V was clipped by 3 bases and J by 0 bases; unmatched bases: 5. Per the germline V gene, CDR1 is GTSNPN and CDR2 is SVGIG (reference sequence). This CDR3 is CAWRSGGLAKNIQYF. Written as DNA, the CDR3 is TGTGCCTGGAGGTCAGGGGGTCTAGCCAAAAACATTCAGTACTTC.

This chain joins TRBV7-8 and TRBJ2-1; the D is unclear. V shed 5 bases and J shed 4 bases, with 6 bases lying between them. This CDR3 spans 12 amino acids. In germline, CDR1 is SGHVS, CDR2 FQNEAQ. CDR3 residues: CASSPNYNEQFF. CDR3 nucleotides: TGTGCCAGCAGCCCCAATTACAATGAGCAGTTCTTC.

J is TRBJ1-5 and V is TRBV5-6; a possible D gene is TRBD1 (5 bases). The CDR3 spans 14 residues. Trimming cost V 2 bases and J 7 bases, with 13 bases left between them. Germline V lookup: CDR1 SGHDT, CDR2 YYEEEE. CDR3: CASSFGTGGQPQHF. DNA of the CDR3: TGTGCCAGCAGCTTTGGGACCGGAGGCCAGCCCCAGCATTTT.

The chain uses TRBV5-1 and TRBJ2-5; 8 bases line up with TRBD1. Trimming removed 1 base from V and 1 base from J; junction bases left unmatched: 0. Looked up from germline, CDR1 is SGHRS and CDR2 is YFSETQ. This CDR3 has 14 residues. The CDR3 DNA follows: TGCGCCAGCAGCTTGACAGGGGGCCAAGAGACCCAGTACTTC. Protein sequence: CASSLTGGQETQYF.

The chain couples TRBV4-1 to TRBJ2-7, with 7 bases aligning to TRBD1. This CDR3 has 15 residues. V dropped 4 bases and J dropped 4; count of bases not matched to a gene: 10. The germline V gene has CDR1 MGHRA and CDR2 YSYEKL. The CDR3 DNA sequence: TGCGCCAGCAGCCCAGGACAGGATGTCAGTTACGAGCAGTACTTC. Translated: CASSPGQDVSYEQYF.

The chain employs TRBV21-1 and TRBJ2-1; the D call of TRBD2 is as the table states it, not checked on the DNA. TRBV21-1 is a pseudogene. The CDR3 totals 17 residues. The CDR3 DNA reads as TGTGCCAGCAGCAAACCGAGCGGACTAGCGGGGGGGCGTGAGCAGTTCTTC. The encoded protein is CASSKPSGLAGGREQFF.

The chain employs TRBV7-9 and TRBJ1-1; the D is unclear. V dropped 7 bases and J dropped 5 bases, with 17 bases sitting between them. Per the germline V gene, CDR1 is SEHNR and CDR2 is FQNEAQ (reference sequence). The CDR3 totals 14 residues. The DNA of the CDR3 is TGTGCCAGCACCCCCCCAGAAGCGGGAACTGAAGCTTTCTTT. As protein: CASTPPEAGTEAFF. Complete variable domain (other parts from reference TRBV7-9 and TRBJ1-1): DTGVSQNPRHKITKRGQNVTFRCDPISEHNRLYWYRQTLGQGPEFLTYFQNEAQLEKSRLLSDRFSAERPKGSFSTLEIQRTEQGDSAMYLCASTPPEAGTEAFFGQGTRLTVV.

This clone came up once. The rearrangement links TRBV11-2 to TRBJ1-5; no clear D gene. Germline CDR1 SGHAT, CDR2 FQNNGV. This CDR3 is built from 13 residues. V was trimmed by 0 bases and J by 6 bases, leaving 6 bases between them. In DNA form, the CDR3 reads TGTGCCAGCAGCTTAGATGTGTCTCAGCCCCAGCATTTT. It encodes CASSLDVSQPQHF.

The chain is built from TRBV29-1 and TRBJ2-7; weak D call: TRBD1 (5 bases). The CDR3 contains 13 residues. Trimming left V 3 bases short and J 3 bases short, with 12 bases between. Germline loops: CDR1 SQVTM, CDR2 ANQGSEA. The CDR3 sequence: CSVEAGIGYEQYF. In nucleotides, the CDR3 is TGCAGCGTTGAGGCAGGGATCGGCTACGAGCAGTACTTC.

This clone was detected only a few times. The V and J genes are TRBV29-1 and TRBJ1-2; D gene ambiguous. Trimming cost V 7 bases and J 6 bases, with 15 bases left between them. This CDR3 is 12 amino acids long. Germline V lookup: CDR1 SQVTM, CDR2 ANQGSEA. The CDR3 region is CSALPGGDGYTF. The CDR3 coding sequence is TGCAGCGCCCTACCTGGCGGGGATGGCTACACCTTC.

This clone has only a few counts. This rearrangement joins TRBV25-1 to TRBJ2-2, with D uncertain. V lost 11 bases, J lost 2 bases, and 6 bases lay in between. CDR1 and CDR2 from the germline V gene are MGHDK and SYGVNS. This CDR3 region has 11 residues. The CDR3 DNA reads as TGTGCCTCTCACAACACCGGGGAGCTGTTTTTT. It is translated as CASHNTGELFF.

In its sample, this clone was seen a few times. The CDR3 bases are TGCGCCAGCAGCCCAAGCCAAGATATCGAGCAGTACTTC. Encoded protein: CASSPSQDIEQYF. V gene TRBV4-1 combines with J gene TRBJ2-7; D unclear. In germline, CDR1 is MGHRA, CDR2 YSYEKL. The ends were cut back, 4 bases at V and 6 bases at J, with 13 bases in the middle. The CDR3 totals 13 residues.

A few counts support this clone. This chain joins TRBV23-1 and TRBJ2-1, with D unresolved. TRBV23-1 is known as an ORF, though its function is uncertain. The ends were cut back, 2 bases at V and 0 bases at J, with 8 bases in the middle. This CDR3 region has 15 residues. The CDR3 DNA reads TGCGCCAGCAGTCAACCGATCGGCTCCTACAATGAGCAGTTCTTC. It yields the protein CASSQPIGSYNEQFF.

Worth noting for this clone: A much larger clone lies one base from this, so it may be a read error. This rearrangement joins TRBV6-6 to TRBJ1-1; 7 bases fit TRBD1. The J segment lost 0 bases and the V segment lost 4 bases, leaving 2 bases of the junction unmatched. CDR1 is MNHNY and CDR2 is SVGAGI in the germline V gene (reference sequence). The CDR3 has 14 residues. Here the CDR3 reads CASSLTGLNTEAFF. In DNA form, the CDR3 reads TGTGCCAGCAGTTTGACAGGGCTGAACACTGAAGCTTTCTTT.

In regard to this clone: Other DNA sequences of this sample code for an identical CDR3. The rearrangement links TRBV9 to TRBJ1-5; D remains unclear. This CDR3 has 13 residues. The V gene's germline CDR1 is SGDLS and CDR2 YYNGEE. V was cut by 0 bases and J by 6 bases, with 7 bases left in between. The CDR3 sequence: CASSVGGSQPQHF. In nucleotides, the CDR3 is TGTGCCAGCAGCGTAGGGGGATCTCAGCCCCAGCATTTT.

The chain links TRBV2 to TRBJ1-2, with D possibly matching TRBD1 (5 bases). The CDR3 is 15 amino acids. V lost 6 bases to trimming and J lost 4 bases, with 18 bases between them. Germline V lookup: CDR1 SNHLY, CDR2 FYNNEI. The CDR3 loop reads CASRALPGEVYGYTF. The CDR3 nucleotides are TGTGCCAGCAGAGCCCTCCCGGGGGAAGTCTATGGCTACACCTTC.

This clone was detected only a few times. The chain carries TRBV29-1 and TRBJ2-3; 8 bases fit TRBD1. Germline CDR1 reads SQVTM; CDR2 reads ANQGSEA. The CDR3 extends over 12 amino acids. V shed 6 bases, J shed 4 bases, and the junction held 3 bases outside the gene matches. The CDR3, as DNA: TGCAGCGTCGGACAGGGCCCAGATACGCAGTATTTT. It encodes CSVGQGPDTQYF.

J is TRBJ1-1 and V is TRBV4-1; a weak D match, TRBD1 (5 bases). Germline CDR1 reads MGHRA; CDR2 reads YSYEKL. This CDR3 region has 15 residues. V dropped 1 base and J dropped 3 bases, with 12 bases sitting between them. The CDR3 nucleotides are TGCGCCAGCAGCCAAGTTCGGGGGAGTGACACTGAAGCTTTCTTT. Translating it yields CASSQVRGSDTEAFF.

This clone has a single count. The gene calls are TRBV30 and TRBJ2-7; 7 bases agree with TRBD2. Germline CDR1 is GTSNPN and CDR2 is SVGIG (reference sequence). Trimming took 8 bases from V and 0 from J; bases not matched to a gene: 10. The CDR3 totals 14 residues. The CDR3 region has the DNA TGTGCCGGGGGGGGAGGGCTCCTCTCCTACGAGCAGTACTTC. This gives the protein CAGGGGLLSYEQYF.

Many counts were recorded for this clone. The genes are TRBV5-6 and TRBJ1-4; D gene unclear. The germline V gene has CDR1 SGHDT and CDR2 YYEEEE. Trimming took off 4 bases at V and 8 bases at J, with 15 bases between the two ends. CDR3 length: 14 residues. CDR3 nucleotides: TGTGCCAGCAGCCCCCGCGCGGAGGAGGAAAAACTGTTTTTT. It yields the protein CASSPRAEEEKLFF.

Remarks on this clone: This specimen includes other DNA sequences encoding the same CDR3. The J gene is TRBJ2-7, the V gene TRBV2, with 8 bases that match TRBD2. The J segment lost 6 bases and the V segment lost 6 bases, leaving 1 base of the junction unmatched. CDR1 and CDR2 (germline): SNHLY, FYNNEI. The CDR3 spans 11 residues. CDR3 bases: TGTGCCAGCAGCAGCGGGGGCGAGCAGTACTTC. This gives the protein CASSSGGEQYF.

The CDR3 here is CASSNSNQPQHF. The CDR3 nucleotides are TGTGCCAGCAGCAATAGCAATCAGCCCCAGCATTTT. The V and J genes are TRBV7-9 and TRBJ1-5; D gene uncertain. The V gene's germline CDR1 is SEHNR and CDR2 FQNEAQ (reference sequence). Trimming removed 5 bases at V and 0 bases at J, with 2 bases between. The CDR3 loop spans 12 amino acids.

The chain employs TRBV7-9 and TRBJ2-7, with D perhaps TRBD1 or TRBD2 (6 bases each). CDR3 length equals 13 residues. Trimming removed 1 base from V and 6 bases from J, with 10 bases in between. Germline V CDR1 and CDR2: SEHNR, FQNEAQ (reference sequence). The CDR3, as DNA: TGTGCCAGCAGCTTAGGAGGGGGGAGCGAGCAGTACTTC. It is translated as CASSLGGGSEQYF.

This clone was seen more than once but under ten times. The rearrangement uses TRBV11-2 and TRBJ1-2, with unresolved D. V lost 8 bases and J lost 4, with 11 bases in between. The CDR3 covers 12 residues. From germline, CDR1 is SGHAT and CDR2 FQNNGV. The CDR3 bases are TGTGCCAGCCCCCTCCCGGGCTATGGCTACACCTTC. Translating it yields CASPLPGYGYTF.

This clone showed up just a few times. The DNA of the CDR3 is TGTGCCAGCAGTTCGACAGACTCTGGAAACACCATATATTTT. Translating it yields CASSSTDSGNTIYF. This chain joins TRBV7-9 and TRBJ1-3, with a weak D call TRBD1 (5 bases). Per the germline V gene, CDR1 is SEHNR and CDR2 is FQNEAQ (reference sequence). The CDR3 sequence is 14 residues long. V was cut by 6 bases and J by 0 bases, with 9 bases left in between.

This rearrangement joins TRBV2 to TRBJ1-1; no reliable D call. There are 8 residues in the CDR3. Looked up from germline, CDR1 is SNHLY and CDR2 is FYNNEI. The germline V and J ends were trimmed by 6 bases and 11 bases, with 4 bases remaining between them. The CDR3 protein is CASRTAFF. Here the CDR3 DNA reads TGTGCCAGCAGGACGGCTTTCTTT.